This T cell receptor beta chain was identified in a study of T cells after yellow fever vaccination. V lost 4 bases and J lost 8, with 24 bases in between. The length of the CDR3 is 17 residues. Germline values: CDR1 MNHEY, CDR2 SVGAGI. This clonotype has more than one count but fewer than ten. TCR cDNA was made by 5'RACE template switching, adding a universal primer site and UMIs. TCRdb ran MiXCR on the 5' RACE reads and lists one entry per CDR3 protein. The sample consists of 200,000 to 300,000 distinct CDR3 sequences, 10% to 15% of them appearing once. The clonotype comes from a man aged 30 to 39 who received the YFV17D yellow fever vaccine. This sequence joins TRBV6-5 and TRBJ2-4; D might be TRBD2 (6 bases). The input for sequencing was CD4+ T cells sorted from PBMCs, taken 45 days after the yellow fever booster vaccination. CDR3 sequence: CASSFTGVGSNKYIQYF. The DNA of the CDR3 is TGTGCCAGCAGTTTTACGGGAGTTGGTTCCAATAAGTACATTCAGTACTTC.